This is a list of T cell receptor beta chains from one sample in a study of blood T cells in healthy people across ages. TCRdb independently ran MiXCR on the 5' RACE reads; one entry per CDR3 protein. The sample comprises under 2 million distinct CDR3 sequences, about 31% of which are singletons, and around 11% rests with the top ten. The specimen was blood. These receptors were collected from a woman aged 25 to 39 in good health. CDR3s include the opening cysteine and the closing phenylalanine or tryptophan. The order of the fields is V gene, J gene, clone size, D gene, CDR3 protein, CDR3 DNA. D genes are given only for firm matches. Only part of the rows carry a size: once, few, many, or a class if the clone is expanded.

>TRBV6-1|TRBJ1-5|-|-
CASSEVVQSNQPQHF
TGTGCCAGCAGTGAAGTGGTCCAGAGCAATCAGCCCCAGCATTTT
>TRBV5-1|TRBJ2-5|few|TRBD1
CASREGDRGQETQYF
TGCGCCAGCAGAGAGGGGGACAGGGGACAAGAGACCCAGTACTTC
>TRBV2|TRBJ1-2|-|-
CASSESPAGSGFYGYTF
TGTGCCAGCAGTGAAAGCCCGGCAGGGAGTGGGTTCTATGGCTACACCTTC
>TRBV28|TRBJ1-2|few|-
CASSLWSRDGYGYTF
TGTGCCAGCAGTTTATGGTCGAGGGACGGATATGGCTACACCTTC
>TRBV12-5|TRBJ2-3|-|TRBD2
CASGLAYLLTSGRAGTDTQYF
TGTGCTAGTGGTTTGGCGTACCTCCTGACTAGCGGGAGGGCCGGAACAGATACGCAGTATTTT
>TRBV20-1|TRBJ2-1|few|TRBD2
CSARAPGLAGGLSSYNEQFF
TGCAGTGCTAGAGCCCCGGGACTAGCGGGGGGGCTAAGCTCCTACAATGAGCAGTTCTTC
>TRBV5-1|TRBJ1-1|-|-
CASSLEGRGSTEAFF
TGCGCCAGCAGCTTGGAGGGCCGAGGAAGCACTGAAGCTTTCTTT
>TRBV5-1|TRBJ2-5|few|TRBD1
CASSLDRGRRETQYF
TGCGCCAGCAGCTTGGACAGGGGGCGTAGAGAGACCCAGTACTTC
>TRBV4-1|TRBJ2-5|-|TRBD1
CASSQGVGPGQGRRVSRETQYF
TGCGCCAGCAGCCAAGGAGTGGGGCCCGGACAGGGTCGACGGGTTTCTCGGGAGACCCAGTACTTC
>TRBV7-9|TRBJ1-2|-|-
CASSDDIYAYGYTF
TGTGCCAGCAGCGACGACATATATGCCTATGGCTACACCTTC
>TRBV10-3|TRBJ1-5|few|-
CAISGGSQPQHF
TGTGCCATCAGTGGCGGGAGTCAGCCCCAGCATTTT
>TRBV7-9|TRBJ2-1|-|-
CASSSSGGFPDNEQFF
TGTGCCAGCAGCTCATCTGGGGGTTTCCCCGACAATGAGCAGTTCTTC
>TRBV5-8|TRBJ2-7|-|-
CASSFAASAYEQYF
TGTGCCAGCAGCTTTGCAGCGTCGGCCTACGAGCAGTACTTC
>TRBV28|TRBJ2-7|-|TRBD2
CASAQSSSGNEQYF
TGTGCCAGCGCCCAAAGCAGCAGCGGGAACGAGCAGTACTTC
>TRBV5-1|TRBJ2-1|-|-
CASGLGSYNEQFF
TGCGCCAGCGGCTTAGGCTCCTACAATGAGCAGTTCTTC
>TRBV12-3/TRBV12-4|TRBJ2-3|-|-
CATITGDTEYF
TGTGCCACAATCACAGGTGATACGGAGTATTTT
>TRBV9|TRBJ2-7|-|TRBD2
CASRGASGLSSYEQYF
TGTGCCAGCAGAGGCGCTAGCGGCCTAAGCTCCTACGAGCAGTACTTC
>TRBV7-2|TRBJ2-7|-|TRBD2
CASSLALASGDSYEQYF
TGTGCCAGCAGCTTAGCGCTTGCTAGCGGGGACTCCTACGAGCAGTACTTC
>TRBV19|TRBJ2-5|-|-
CASSNRPQETQYF
TGTGCCAGTAGTAACAGGCCACAAGAGACCCAGTACTTC
>TRBV12-3/TRBV12-4|TRBJ1-2|-|-
CASRTEPYGYTF
TGTGCCAGCAGGACAGAGCCCTATGGCTACACCTTC
>TRBV20-1|TRBJ2-1|few|TRBD1
CSARGQGARQSSYNEQFF
TGCAGTGCTCGCGGCCAGGGGGCGAGACAAAGCTCCTACAATGAGCAGTTCTTC
>TRBV20-1|TRBJ1-2|few|-
CSASPIPGIALAYGYTF
TGCAGTGCTAGTCCCATTCCCGGGATCGCCTTGGCTTATGGCTACACCTTC
>TRBV6-2/TRBV6-3|TRBJ2-3|few|-
CASSYRTAGLTDTQYF
TGTGCCAGCAGTTATAGGACGGCGGGGCTCACAGATACGCAGTATTTT
>TRBV5-5|TRBJ1-4|few|-
CASSMTATNEKLFF
TGTGCCAGCAGCATGACAGCAACTAATGAAAAACTGTTTTTT
>TRBV30|TRBJ2-3|-|-
CAWSRETADTQYF
TGTGCCTGGAGTCGGGAGACGGCAGATACGCAGTATTTT